Shown below are 6 T cell receptor beta chains from a single sample sequenced in a study of blood T cell repertoires in COVID-19. Assay used: immunoSEQ multiplex PCR; TCRdb lists only in-frame clones, some missing. The sample consists of roughly 76,000 clones, around nine tenths of them appearing once. The sample taken for sequencing was peripheral blood. Source of these receptors: a woman younger than 30 with acute or convalescent COVID-19.

The chain uses TRBV19 and TRBJ2-1, with D tentatively TRBD2 (7 bases). Germline CDR1 and CDR2: LNHDA and SQIVND (reference sequence). V shed 4 bases and J shed 5 bases, with 15 bases lying between them. The CDR3 is made up of 15 amino acids. The CDR3 loop reads CASSNPAGAHNEQFF. DNA for the CDR3: TGTGCCAGTAGTAATCCCGCGGGGGCCCACAATGAGCAGTTCTTC.

The chain has TRBV6-6 and TRBJ2-1, with D possibly TRBD2 on 5 matching bases. Germline CDR1 MNHNY, CDR2 SVGAGI (reference sequence). The CDR3 totals 15 residues. Trimming took off 0 bases at V and 2 bases at J, with 8 bases between the two ends. The CDR3 coding sequence is TGTGCCAGCAGTTACTCGTTCGGGACCTACAATGAGCAGTTCTTC. Protein: CASSYSFGTYNEQFF.

The rearrangement links TRBV5-1 to TRBJ1-1; 8 bases fit TRBD1. V shed 2 bases, J shed 5 bases, and the junction held 11 bases outside the gene matches. The germline gives CDR1 SGHRS, CDR2 YFSETQ. The CDR3 is 16 residues long. CDR3 DNA sequence: TGCGCCAGCAGCTTACTAACCTCGGGGACAGGAACTGAAGCTTTCTTT. It specifies CASSLLTSGTGTEAFF.

This chain uses TRBV6-4 with TRBJ2-1; the match to TRBD1 covers 8 bases. V lost 5 bases and J lost 9; bases outside the gene matches: 9. CDR1 and CDR2 (germline): MRHNA, SNTAGT. This CDR3 contains 14 residues. In DNA, the CDR3 is TGTGCCAGCAGTATACGGACAGGGTCCAGTGAGCAGTTCTTC. Protein product: CASSIRTGSSEQFF.

This chain uses TRBV6-5 with TRBJ2-7, with a tentative D call TRBD1 (6 bases). Germline CDR1 reads MNHEY; CDR2 reads SVGAGI. V was clipped by 7 bases and J by 6 bases, with 19 bases between them. The CDR3 sequence is 14 residues long. The CDR3 sequence is CASMRAGDSLEQYF. The CDR3 nucleotides read TGTGCCAGCATGAGGGCAGGGGATTCTCTCGAGCAGTACTTC.

The J gene is TRBJ2-1, the V gene TRBV24-1; a weak D match, TRBD2 (5 bases). CDR3 size: 12 residues. Germline CDR1 and CDR2: KGHDR and SFDVKD. Trimming stripped 5 bases from V and 14 bases from J, with 15 bases between. DNA of the CDR3: TGTGCCACCAGTGCCCTAGCTCGCCGGGAGTTCTTC. Encoded protein: CATSALARREFF.